Given below is one TCR beta chain in context. The clone's antigen remains unknown. The input lacks base qualities; no much larger clone sits a single base away. These data come from a study of naive CD8 T cells in extremely preterm neonates (dated by TCRdb to 2016 to 2017). Study-level background: The study compared the TCRbeta CDR3 repertoires of sorted naive CD8+ T cells among four age groups: extremely preterm neonates, term neonates, young children and adults.

Its CDR3 holds 16 amino acids, cysteine through phenylalanine. The read is trimmed to its CDR3 DNA, 48 bases read in frame from base 1. Broad study findings and their caveats: To track T cell development within individuals, the authors urged prospective longitudinal studies of preterm and term neonates. Preterm neonates shared more CDR3 nucleotide sequences (roughly 2.7%) than term neonates (roughly 0.4%), young children (roughly 0.03%) and adults (about 0.01%). Preterm CDR3s were shorter, with fewer N additions and less junctional trimming, and were closer to germline than those of older groups. Among the limitations the authors pointed out were a small sample size and productive template counts that varied across preterm samples. Preterm neonates showed significantly lower iChao1 richness than every other age group (p < 0.05) along with an even clone distribution, indicating a less rich repertoire.

TCRbeta CDR3 regions were amplified from genomic DNA by a two-step, bias-controlled multiplex PCR. Primers specific for every TRBV and TRBJ gene segment were used in the multiplex PCR. The immunoSEQ Assay was used to generate TCRbeta repertoire data. The paper's processing steps were these. To merge closely related sequences, reads went through filtering and clustering using a relative-frequency ratio and a modified nearest-neighbor algorithm. IMGT annotation was the basis for assigning V, D and J genes to CDR3 sequences. Template counts were corrected for PCR amplification bias and quantified by comparison with synthetic TCR CDR3 analog sequences. Only unique productive sequences, that is, in-frame CDR3 sequences lacking stop codons, were included in the analyses. The immunoSEQ Analyzer software was used to compute clonality, defined as 1 minus Pielou's evenness, and iChao1 richness. Statistical testing was performed in JMP, using Student's t-test or a non-parametric test depending on Shapiro-Wilk normality results. TCRdb re-hosts the immuneACCESS table, in-frame sequences only. Its copies lack some clones; in the studies checked, an unresolved V gene accounts for under half of them, and the cause for the rest is not known. The DNA was the basis for D and trimming; V, J and clone size are from that table. The sample table records a few thousand clones; nearly 95% of these occur just once. Around 0.65% of the sample belongs to the ten largest clones.

A handful of extremely preterm deliveries, at about 23-27 weeks of gestation, provided the preterm samples. The study excluded pregnancies involving fetal demise, active maternal HSV infection or known maternal HIV infection. A FACSAria III cell sorter was used to sort live, Annexin V-negative naive CD8+ T cells (CD3+CD8+CD45RA+CCR7+). Each sample yielded between roughly 19,000 and 110,000 sorted naive CD8+ T cells. Mixed venous-arterial cord blood was collected with preassembled standardized sampling kits. Cord blood was kept at room temperature and processed within 4 hours of collection. Mononuclear cells were isolated from diluted blood by Ficoll-Paque density gradient centrifugation. Before sorting, mononuclear cells were cryopreserved in roughly 10% DMSO with roughly 90% FBS and kept in long-term storage at -150 degrees C. After thawing, the cells were stained with Annexin V and with antibodies against CD3, CD8, CCR7 and CD45RA. The DNeasy Blood and Tissue Kit was used to extract genomic DNA from sorted cell pellets that had been snap-frozen.

The chain uses TRBV21-1 and TRBJ2-5; the D call TRBD2 from the table was never checked on the DNA. TRBV21-1 is shown as a pseudogene. The clonotype comes from a boy who was born preterm. Material: naive CD8+ T cells from cord blood. The bases are TGTGCCAGCAGCAAAGGACTAGCGGGAGAGGAGGAGACCCAGTACTTC. This sequence encodes CASSKGLAGEEETQYF.